This record concerns one T cell receptor beta chain sequence. This sample was included in a study of blood T cell repertoires in COVID-19. Looking at the study overall: PBMCs, B-cell-depleted T cells, or T cells provided the cDNA or gDNA that made up the material.

Cohort 3 recovered donors had two negative PCRs, clearance, or symptom resolution. Clones were read by immunoSEQ multiplex PCR, and TCRdb kept only the in-frame ones, dropping some. The repertoire holds about 150,000 clones, with 70% to 90% as singletons. Sequencing was carried out using PBMCs or T cells enriched from blood (not recorded which). The TCR originated in a woman aged 40 to 49 who had recovered from COVID-19.

CDR3 residues: CASSVGAGVLEKLFF. The CDR3 DNA follows: TGTGCCAGCAGCGTAGGGGCAGGGGTTTTGGAAAAACTGTTTTTT. The chain links TRBV9 to TRBJ1-4; maybe TRBD1 (6 bases). CDR3 length: 15 residues. Trimming pared 0 bases from V and 8 bases from J, leaving 14 bases between. CDR1 and CDR2 from the germline V gene are SGDLS and YYNGEE.